This TCR beta chain appears in the sequencing data of a study of blood T cell repertoires in COVID-19. Profiling relied on immunoSEQ multiplex PCR, and the TCRdb table lists in-frame clones only, not all of them. The sample carries roughly 170,000 clones, 80% to 90% recorded once. The CDR3 sequence is 16 residues long. CDR1 is SGHTA and CDR2 is FQGNSA in the germline V gene. V trimming: 1 base; J trimming: 2 bases; junction bases outside the gene matches: 4. The rearrangement joins TRBV7-2 to TRBJ2-3; 9 bases match TRBD2. Sample: peripheral blood. This TCR was sampled from a man aged 65-85 years with active or convalescent COVID-19. This CDR3 reads CASSLGGTSNTDTQYF. The CDR3 bases are TGTGCCAGCAGCTTAGGAGGGACTAGCAACACAGATACGCAGTATTTT.